The 17 T cell receptor beta chains in this list originate from one sample, sequenced in a study of blood T cells in healthy people across ages. Alongside a J-beta primer mix, a sample-barcoded 5' primer served in a second PCR lasting roughly 6 to 11 cycles. Each CDR3 protein is one row after TCRdb ran MiXCR on the 5' RACE reads. The table includes about 930,000 distinct CDR3 sequences, about 27% detected once. This sample also appeared in a second study, on T cells of mothers and their children.

Input material: blood. The receptors originated from a woman in her thirties or forties in good health.

This sequence joins TRBV20-1 and TRBJ2-3; TRBD1 or TRBD2 may be the D gene (5 bases each). CDR1 is DFQATT, CDR2 SNEGSKA, per germline (reference sequence). The V gene lost 6 bases and the J gene lost 6 bases, with 19 bases spanning the gap. The CDR3 has 14 amino acids. CDR3 sequence (DNA): TGCAGTGCCACGGGACCCCAGATCATGGATACGCAGTATTTT. Protein product: CSATGPQIMDTQYF.

This clonotype was seen a handful of times. The rearrangement links TRBV20-1 to TRBJ2-1, with D maybe TRBD2 (5 bases). The V end was cut by 1 base, the J end by 0 bases, with 10 bases between. Germline V gene data show CDR1 as DFQATT and CDR2 as SNEGSKA (reference sequence). The CDR3 sequence is 15 residues long. The CDR3 sequence: CSARVVGSSYNEQFF. In nucleotides, the CDR3 is TGCAGTGCTAGAGTAGTGGGGAGCTCCTACAATGAGCAGTTCTTC.

This clonotype was seen a handful of times. The genes are TRBV6-5 and TRBJ1-2; D unclear. Trimming took 8 bases from V and 2 from J, leaving 9 bases between them. This CDR3 has 12 residues. Germline-derived CDR1 and CDR2 are MNHEY and SVGAGI. The CDR3 coding sequence is TGTGCCAGCCGATACCAGAACTATGGCTACACCTTC. It encodes CASRYQNYGYTF.

This clonotype was picked up a small number of times. The chain couples TRBV14 to TRBJ1-2, with a tentative D call TRBD1 (5 bases). The CDR3 is 13 amino acids. The germline CDR1 and CDR2 sequences are SGHDN and FVKESK. Trimming took 6 bases from V and 5 from J, leaving 13 bases between them. The CDR3 sequence is CASRDIESYGYTF. The CDR3 DNA reads as TGTGCCAGCAGGGACATCGAGAGTTATGGCTACACCTTC.

The rearrangement uses TRBV9 and TRBJ1-6; D remains unclear. The CDR3 length is 15 residues. Per germline, CDR1 SGDLS and CDR2 YYNGEE. V lost 4 bases and J lost 5, with 13 bases in between. The CDR3 region has the DNA TGTGCCAGCAGCACGGGCGCGGGGAATAATTCACCCCTCCACTTT. It yields the protein CASSTGAGNNSPLHF.

This clonotype was recorded a few times. The chain combines TRBV28 with TRBJ2-1, with 8 bases aligning to TRBD2. Per germline, CDR1 MDHEN and CDR2 SYDVKM. The CDR3 runs to 16 residues. After removal of 7 bases from V and 13 bases from J, the junction contained 21 bases not matched to a gene. CDR3 sequence: CASNGPGLVGPGSQFF. CDR3 DNA sequence: TGTGCCAGCAATGGACCGGGACTAGTAGGCCCAGGGTCCCAGTTCTTC.

The J gene is TRBJ1-1, the V gene TRBV15; a weak D match, TRBD1 (6 bases). V lost 0 bases to trimming and J lost 6 bases, with 11 bases between them. The CDR3 spans 14 residues. Germline V gene lookup returns CDR1 LNHNV and CDR2 YYDKDF (reference sequence). CDR3: CATSRDVAGAEAFF. The CDR3 DNA reads as TGTGCCACCAGCAGAGATGTGGCAGGGGCTGAAGCTTTCTTT.

Written as DNA, the CDR3 is TGTGCCTGGAGCCGGGGGAGCTCCTACAATGAGCAGTTCTTC. Translation: CAWSRGSSYNEQFF. The chain combines TRBV30 with TRBJ2-1; perhaps TRBD2 as D (6 bases). Germline CDR1 is GTSNPN and CDR2 is SVGIG (reference sequence). The CDR3 is 14 residues long. The V end was cut by 3 bases, the J end by 0 bases, with 9 bases between.

This clonotype was observed a few times. This sequence joins TRBV29-1 and TRBJ1-1, with 12 bases lining up with TRBD1. Germline loops: CDR1 SQVTM, CDR2 ANQGSEA. V was pared by 4 bases and J by 0 bases, with 9 bases of the junction left unmatched. The CDR3 consists of 17 residues. CDR3 in amino acids: CSVGRDRGLEMNTEAFF. The CDR3 DNA is TGCAGCGTTGGCCGGGACAGGGGGCTCGAAATGAACACTGAAGCTTTCTTT.

As concerns this clonotype: The junction does not match germline at one end; this may be a read error. The chain couples TRBV28 to TRBJ2-7, with no clear D. CDR1 and CDR2 (germline): MDHEN, SYDVKM. The CDR3 consists of 12 residues. The CDR3, as DNA: TGTACCAGCAGTCAGGCAATATACGAGCAGTACTTC. It translates to CTSSQAIYEQYF.

A few counts support this clonotype. The chain links TRBV28 to TRBJ2-7; TRBD1 matches 8 bases. The germline V gene has CDR1 MDHEN and CDR2 SYDVKM. Trimming removed 7 bases from V and 5 bases from J; junction bases left unmatched: 10. This CDR3 region has 14 residues. This CDR3 reads CASNSGTGMDEQYF. The CDR3 DNA follows: TGTGCCAGCAATTCAGGGACAGGAATGGACGAGCAGTACTTC.

The chain uses TRBV18 and TRBJ2-1; D is undetermined. The V gene's germline CDR1 is KGHSH and CDR2 LQKENI. The CDR3 sequence is 17 residues long. The V end lost 0 bases, the J end lost 0 bases, and 12 bases lay between the germline ends. The CDR3 coding sequence is TGTGCCAGCTCACCACCCCACGGCAGCAGCTCCTACAATGAGCAGTTCTTC. Translation: CASSPPHGSSSYNEQFF.

This clonotype was seen a handful of times. This sequence joins TRBV5-1 and TRBJ2-2; D call uncertain. Germline values: CDR1 SGHRS, CDR2 YFSETQ. V was cut by 5 bases and J by 3 bases, with 14 bases left in between. The CDR3 consists of 15 residues. CDR3 region: CASRMTPSDTGELFF. DNA for the CDR3: TGCGCCAGCAGGATGACTCCGAGCGACACCGGGGAGCTGTTTTTT.

To note about this clonotype: Since a much larger clone is just one base distant, this may be a read error. The chain joins TRBV7-8 to TRBJ1-4; D gene uncertain. There are 14 residues in the CDR3. V lost 3 bases and J lost 6, with 11 bases in between. Germline-derived CDR1 and CDR2 are SGHVS and FQNEAQ. CDR3 sequence: CASSLAEADEKLFF. The DNA for the CDR3 is TGTGCCAGCAGCTTGGCAGAAGCTGATGAAAAACTGTTTTTT.

The CDR3 loop reads CSAPLEGLNEQYF. The CDR3 DNA is TGCAGTGCGCCGCTTGAGGGGCTGAACGAGCAGTACTTC. The rearrangement joins TRBV20-1 to TRBJ2-7; possibly TRBD1 or TRBD2 for D (5 bases each). Trimming removed 6 bases from V and 5 bases from J, with 17 bases in between. This CDR3 spans 13 amino acids. Germline assignment: CDR1 DFQATT and CDR2 SNEGSKA (reference sequence).

CDR3: CASKDRVRNTEAFF. The CDR3 DNA reads TGTGCCAGCAAAGACAGGGTGCGTAACACTGAAGCTTTCTTT. The V gene is TRBV27, the J gene TRBJ1-1; 7 bases are shared with TRBD1. Trimming at V came to 7 bases and at J to 2 bases, leaving 7 bases not matched to a gene. CDR3 size: 14 residues. From germline, CDR1 is MNHEY and CDR2 SMNVEV (reference sequence).

The chain recombines TRBV7-9 with TRBJ2-3; D possibly corresponds to TRBD2 (6 bases). The CDR3 contains 15 residues. The germline CDR1 and CDR2 sequences are SEHNR and FQNEAQ (reference sequence). V lost 5 bases to trimming and J lost 2 bases, with 14 bases between them. The DNA for the CDR3 is TGTGCCAGCAGCGCCAGACTAGATGACACAGATACGCAGTATTTT. This sequence encodes CASSARLDDTDTQYF.